A single sample gave rise to the 25 T cell receptor beta chains below, sequenced in a study of cytomegalovirus exposure and HLA in healthy donors. TCRdb's table, derived via immunoSEQ multiplex PCR, lists solely in-frame clones and lacks some. The sample records around 60,000 clones, 85% to 95% being singletons. Input material: PBMCs. These TCRs come from a woman aged 18-35 years in good health and CMV-seropositive.

The rearrangement uses TRBV5-1 and TRBJ1-5; a possible D gene is TRBD1 (5 bases). V was shortened by 4 bases and J by 4 bases, with 9 bases between the two germline ends. The CDR3 consists of 13 residues. The V gene's germline CDR1 is SGHRS and CDR2 YFSETQ. CDR3 loop: CASSTGLNQPQHF. CDR3 sequence (DNA): TGCGCCAGCAGCACGGGACTTAATCAGCCCCAGCATTTT.

The V call is TRBV19, the J call TRBJ1-5; 9 bases match TRBD1. Unmatched junction bases numbered 3, after V lost 5 bases and J lost 7 bases. The CDR3 contains 13 residues. From germline, CDR1 is LNHDA and CDR2 SQIVND (reference sequence). The CDR3 sequence is CASSGQGWQPQHF. In DNA form, the CDR3 reads TGTGCCAGTAGTGGACAGGGGTGGCAGCCCCAGCATTTT.

The genes are TRBV5-6 and TRBJ1-2; D uncertain. The CDR3 runs 14 residues. Trimming cost V 1 base and J 4 bases, with 11 bases left between them. Germline V gene data show CDR1 as SGHDT and CDR2 as YYEEEE. This CDR3 reads CASSLSSVRYGYTF. DNA for the CDR3: TGTGCCAGCAGCTTGAGCTCGGTCCGCTATGGCTACACCTTC.

The chain employs TRBV13 and TRBJ1-4; 7 bases fit TRBD1. Germline CDR1 and CDR2: PRHDT and FYEKMQ (reference sequence). This CDR3 has 15 residues. Trimming took 4 bases from V and 3 from J; bases not matched to a gene: 5. The CDR3 DNA sequence: TGTGCCAGCAGCTACAGGGGAGGTGCTAATGAAAAACTGTTTTTT. Translated: CASSYRGGANEKLFF.

There are a few counts of this clone. This rearrangement joins TRBV4-3 to TRBJ1-1, with 7 bases that match TRBD1. Unmatched junction bases numbered 4, after V lost 4 bases and J lost 2 bases. The germline gives CDR1 LGHNA, CDR2 YSLEER. The CDR3 length is 14 residues. The CDR3 loop reads CASSPTGINTEAFF. CDR3 DNA: TGCGCCAGCAGCCCGACAGGGATCAACACTGAAGCTTTCTTT.

The J gene is TRBJ2-3, the V gene TRBV4-2; no definite D call. CDR1 LGHNA and CDR2 YNFKEQ come from the germline V gene. The CDR3 extends over 16 amino acids. Trimming shortened V by 0 bases and J by 3 bases, and 13 bases separated the two germline ends. The CDR3 protein is CASSQEIRLSTDTQYF. The DNA for the CDR3 is TGTGCCAGCAGCCAAGAAATTCGACTTAGTACAGATACGCAGTATTTT.

The chain combines TRBV7-8 with TRBJ2-7; the match to TRBD2 covers 8 bases. V gave up 5 bases and J gave up 2 bases; unmatched junction bases: 5. This CDR3 has 14 residues. Germline assignment: CDR1 SGHVS and CDR2 FQNEAQ. The CDR3 DNA sequence: TGTGCCAGCAGCACCGGGACTAGACCCTACGAGCAGTACTTC. It codes for CASSTGTRPYEQYF.

V usage is TRBV5-4 and J usage is TRBJ2-5, with 7 bases that match TRBD1. Germline assignment: CDR1 SGHNT and CDR2 YYREEE (reference sequence). CDR3 length equals 15 residues. V lost 1 base to trimming and J lost 2 bases; unmatched junction nucleotides: 5. The CDR3 coding sequence is TGTGCCAGCAGCTTGTCAGGGGGTCGGCAAGAGACCCAGTACTTC. The encoded protein is CASSLSGGRQETQYF.

This sequence joins TRBV28 and TRBJ2-1; no clear D. CDR1 and CDR2 from the germline V gene are MDHEN and SYDVKM. This CDR3 comprises 13 residues. Trimming left V 3 bases short and J 6 bases short, with 9 bases between. The CDR3 loop is CASSFEALNEQFF. DNA for the CDR3: TGTGCCAGCAGTTTCGAAGCGCTCAATGAGCAGTTCTTC.

In this sample, this clone turned up once. The chain is built from TRBV19 and TRBJ1-5; 7 bases line up with TRBD1. With 5 bases clipped from V and 0 bases from J, the junction kept 10 bases outside the gene matches. The CDR3 has 17 residues. Germline assignment: CDR1 LNHDA and CDR2 SQIVND (reference sequence). The CDR3 sequence: CASSGGQLPVSNQPQHF. CDR3 in DNA: TGTGCCAGTAGTGGGGGACAGTTGCCGGTTAGCAATCAGCCCCAGCATTTT.

The chain carries TRBV15 and TRBJ2-1, with a weak D call TRBD1 (6 bases). V lost 6 bases and J lost 5, with 17 bases in between. The CDR3 is 15 amino acids. Germline loops: CDR1 LNHNV, CDR2 YYDKDF (reference sequence). The CDR3 region is CATRYQGRPNNEQFF. In DNA, the CDR3 is TGTGCCACCAGGTATCAGGGGCGGCCTAACAATGAGCAGTTCTTC.

V is TRBV5-1 and J is TRBJ2-1; D uncertain. Germline CDR1 and CDR2: SGHRS and YFSETQ. This CDR3 has 11 residues. Deletions cut 3 bases from V and 5 bases from J, with 3 bases between. CDR3 protein: CASSSNNEQFF. The CDR3 DNA sequence: TGCGCCAGCAGCTCAAACAATGAGCAGTTCTTC.

The V gene is TRBV7-2, the J gene TRBJ2-2; 11 bases map to TRBD2. This CDR3 is 15 amino acids long. Unmatched junction bases numbered 4, after V lost 5 bases and J lost 5 bases. CDR1 is SGHTA, CDR2 FQGNSA, per germline. The CDR3: CASSPTSGVTGELFF. The CDR3 nucleotides read TGTGCCAGCAGCCCGACTAGCGGGGTAACCGGGGAGCTGTTTTTT.

The rearrangement links TRBV29-1 to TRBJ1-3, with D possibly being TRBD1 (6 bases). Germline CDR1 reads SQVTM; CDR2 reads ANQGSEA. Between the trimmed V and J ends, which lost 3 bases and 4 bases, there was a span of 16 bases. The CDR3 extends over 15 amino acids. CDR3 loop: CSVEYRARSGNTIYF. CDR3 DNA sequence: TGCAGCGTTGAGTACAGGGCGCGAAGCGGAAACACCATATATTTT.

The V gene is TRBV5-6, the J gene TRBJ1-4; possibly TRBD1 for D (5 bases). The CDR3 is made up of 14 amino acids. Trimming pared 5 bases from V and 2 bases from J, leaving 10 bases between. The germline V gene has CDR1 SGHDT and CDR2 YYEEEE. The CDR3 sequence: CASRMGGTNEKLFF. DNA of the CDR3: TGTGCCAGCAGGATGGGGGGTACTAATGAAAAACTGTTTTTT.

The rearrangement uses TRBV6-5 and TRBJ2-3; maybe TRBD1 (6 bases). This CDR3 region has 14 residues. Germline CDR1 and CDR2: MNHEY and SVGAGI. V lost 5 bases and J 6 bases, leaving 15 bases between the germline ends. The CDR3 nucleotides read TGTGCCAGCAGTGACAGGTGGAGTAAGGATACGCAGTATTTT. It is translated as CASSDRWSKDTQYF.

This sequence joins TRBV9 and TRBJ2-2, with 7 bases identical to TRBD1. The V gene's germline CDR1 is SGDLS and CDR2 YYNGEE. V lost 4 bases and J lost 5; bases outside the gene matches: 8. The length of the CDR3 is 15 residues. The CDR3 region is CASSPERGRTGELFF. The CDR3 nucleotides are TGTGCCAGCAGCCCCGAGAGGGGGCGGACCGGGGAGCTGTTTTTT. The full variable domain, rest sourced from reference TRBV9 and TRBJ2-2, is DSGVTQTPKHLITATGQRVTLRCSPRSGDLSVYWYQQSLDQGLQFLIQYYNGEERAKGNILERFSAQQFPDLHSELNLSSLELGDSALYFCASSPERGRTGELFFGEGSRLTVL.

The rearrangement links TRBV29-1 to TRBJ2-7; 8 bases are a match to TRBD2. Germline-derived CDR1 and CDR2 are SQVTM and ANQGSEA. V lost 5 bases, J lost 0 bases, and 9 bases stayed unmatched. The CDR3 runs 15 residues. The CDR3 here is CSVFLAGTLSYEQYF. The CDR3 bases are TGCAGCGTTTTCTTAGCGGGAACCCTCTCCTACGAGCAGTACTTC.

This rearrangement joins TRBV6-1 to TRBJ1-1, with D unclear. CDR1 MNHNS and CDR2 SASEGT come from the germline V gene. V lost 2 bases and J 1 base, leaving 8 bases between the germline ends. The CDR3 loop spans 14 amino acids. CDR3 residues: CASSERNRNTEAFF. The CDR3 nucleotides are TGTGCCAGCAGTGAAAGAAACAGGAACACTGAAGCTTTCTTT.

The rearrangement joins TRBV7-8 to TRBJ1-5; D call uncertain. V dropped 3 bases and J dropped 2 bases, with 8 bases sitting between them. Per the germline V gene, CDR1 is SGHVS and CDR2 is FQNEAQ. This CDR3 spans 14 amino acids. CDR3 DNA: TGTGCCAGCAGCTTGTGGGCTGGCAATCAGCCCCAGCATTTT. Residues: CASSLWAGNQPQHF.

The chain links TRBV30 to TRBJ1-2, with D tentatively TRBD1 (5 bases). The ends were cut back, 5 bases at V and 6 bases at J, with 16 bases in the middle. The CDR3 runs to 13 residues. Looked up from germline, CDR1 is GTSNPN and CDR2 is SVGIG (reference sequence). CDR3 amino acids: CAWCGGGSDGYTF. The CDR3 DNA sequence: TGTGCCTGGTGTGGGGGGGGTTCCGATGGCTACACCTTC.

This clone has just one count. This chain uses TRBV9 with TRBJ2-3; 10 bases agree with TRBD2. With V trimmed by 3 bases and J by 2 bases, 6 bases remained unmatched. Germline V gene lookup returns CDR1 SGDLS and CDR2 YYNGEE. The CDR3 has 16 amino acids. CDR3 protein: CASSGERGGPTDTQYF. The CDR3 DNA reads as TGTGCCAGCAGCGGCGAGCGGGGGGGCCCCACAGATACGCAGTATTTT.

The V and J genes are TRBV6-1 and TRBJ1-5, with TRBD1 matching 7 bases. V dropped 6 bases and J dropped 2; count of bases not matched to a gene: 7. The germline V gene encodes CDR1 MNHNS and CDR2 SASEGT. The CDR3 runs 15 residues. CDR3 bases: TGTGCCAGCAGGACAGGGTTAGGTGGCAATCAGCCCCAGCATTTT. This codes for CASRTGLGGNQPQHF.

The chain has TRBV5-1 and TRBJ2-2, with a tentative D call TRBD2 (6 bases). This CDR3 is 16 amino acids long. With 0 bases removed from V and 2 bases from J, the gap between germline ends came to 11 bases. The V gene's germline CDR1 is SGHRS and CDR2 YFSETQ. The CDR3 sequence is CASSLGVAVNTGELFF. CDR3 DNA: TGCGCCAGCAGCTTGGGGGTAGCGGTAAACACCGGGGAGCTGTTTTTT.

This chain uses TRBV13 with TRBJ1-5, with D uncertain. This CDR3 contains 12 residues. The germline V gene encodes CDR1 PRHDT and CDR2 FYEKMQ (reference sequence). Between the trimmed V and J ends, which lost 5 bases and 9 bases, there was a span of 11 bases. CDR3 in amino acids: CASSTPEGPQHF. DNA for the CDR3: TGTGCCAGCAGCACCCCGGAGGGGCCCCAGCATTTT.